Given below is one T cell receptor (beta chain) in context. This specimen belongs to a study of blood T cell repertoires in COVID-19. Study at large: Both acute and convalescent COVID-19 samples were obtained from the United States, Italy and Spain. Sources were T cells, B-cell-depleted T cells, or PBMCs; the material itself was cDNA or gDNA.

The authors' processing: Using reference gene primer amplification, nucleated cell counts were estimated. Clones were sequenced by immunoSEQ multiplex PCR, and TCRdb holds only the in-frame ones, with some missing. The DNA gave D and trimming, while V, J and clone size come from that table. Among 300,000 to 450,000 clones listed, roughly nine tenths were seen once. The CDR3 spans 14 residues. Patients of the Seattle cohort, enrolled during active infection, were followed longitudinally. The V and J genes are TRBV21-1 and TRBJ1-5; the table's TRBD1 call for D was not verified on the DNA. TRBV21-1 is annotated as a pseudogene. The sequenced material came from peripheral blood. The receptor was derived from an older woman with COVID-19, enrolled during active disease. The chain's CDR3 is CASSKAGALQPQHF. The DNA of the CDR3 is TGTGCCAGCAGCAAAGCAGGGGCCCTCCAGCCCCAGCATTTT.